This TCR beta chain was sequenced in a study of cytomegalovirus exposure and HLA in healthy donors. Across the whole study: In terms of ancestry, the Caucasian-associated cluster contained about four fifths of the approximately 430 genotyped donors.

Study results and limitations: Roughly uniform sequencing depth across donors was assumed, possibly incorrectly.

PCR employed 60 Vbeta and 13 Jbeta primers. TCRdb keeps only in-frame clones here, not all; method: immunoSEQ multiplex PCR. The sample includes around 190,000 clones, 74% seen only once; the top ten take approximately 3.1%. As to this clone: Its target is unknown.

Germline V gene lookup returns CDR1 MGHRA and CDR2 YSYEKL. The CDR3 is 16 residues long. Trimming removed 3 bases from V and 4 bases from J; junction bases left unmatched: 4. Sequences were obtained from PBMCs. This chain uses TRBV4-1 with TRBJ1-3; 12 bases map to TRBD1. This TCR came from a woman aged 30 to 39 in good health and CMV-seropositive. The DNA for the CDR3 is TGCGCCAGCAGCCAGGGACAGGGGGCGTCGGGAAACACCATATATTTT. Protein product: CASSQGQGASGNTIYF.